These 5 T cell receptor beta chains were all obtained from the same sample, sequenced in a study of T cell responses to AZD1222 COVID-19 vaccine listed by TCRdb under 2021. The time point label corresponds to: baseline before first vaccination. Explained via the paper, the treatment or condition label denotes: meningococcal conjugate vaccine given as trial control. The library was prepared using the immunoSEQ multiplex PCR assay. In TCRdb, the immuneACCESS table is reduced to in-frame sequences with V and J assigned. These tables do not hold every clone; where another copy was compared, an unresolved V gene accounts for under half, and the others remain unexplained. This sample gives about 98,000 clones in total; approximately 86% of them show up just once. Over 9% of the sample belongs to the ten largest clones. The starting material was peripheral blood, obtained on day 0 of MenACWY control vaccination. These receptors came from an adult in good health.

The J gene is TRBJ1-3, the V gene TRBV18, with D perhaps TRBD1 (6 bases). V lost 2 bases, J lost 3 bases, and 17 bases lay in between. The CDR3 sequence is 17 residues long. Germline V lookup: CDR1 KGHSH, CDR2 LQKENI. The CDR3 sequence: CASSPIGTPSSGNTIYF. CDR3 nucleotides: TGTGCCAGCTCACCAATCGGGACACCATCAAGTGGAAACACCATATATTTT.

V is TRBV14 and J is TRBJ2-4; D is undetermined. The length of the CDR3 is 16 residues. Germline CDR1 and CDR2: SGHDN and FVKESK. V was trimmed by 3 bases and J by 3 bases, leaving 15 bases between them. The CDR3, as DNA: TGTGCCAGCAGCCAGAGAGAGAGTTCCAGCAAAAACATTCAGTACTTC. This encodes CASSQRESSSKNIQYF.

The rearrangement joins TRBV13 to TRBJ2-7; TRBD1 agrees at 7 bases. The V gene end was trimmed by 5 bases and the J gene end by 4 bases; junction bases not matched to a gene: 2. The CDR3 spans 12 residues. Germline CDR1 and CDR2: PRHDT and FYEKMQ (reference sequence). The CDR3 protein is CASSRQGYEQYF. Here the CDR3 DNA reads TGTGCCAGCAGCCGACAGGGTTACGAGCAGTACTTC.

The chain carries TRBV27 and TRBJ1-5; TRBD1 matches 11 bases. Trimming removed 5 bases from V and 3 bases from J; junction bases left unmatched: 6. Germline-derived CDR1 and CDR2 are MNHEY and SMNVEV (reference sequence). The CDR3 runs 16 residues. CDR3 region: CASSPWTGGHNQPQHF. CDR3 DNA sequence: TGTGCCAGCAGTCCGTGGACAGGGGGCCACAATCAGCCCCAGCATTTT.

This chain links TRBV11-2 with TRBJ2-1, with D hard to call. The V end lost 5 bases, the J end lost 2 bases, and 13 bases lay between the germline ends. Germline-derived CDR1 and CDR2 are SGHAT and FQNNGV. The CDR3 sequence is 15 residues long. CDR3 in amino acids: CASSPIRAAYNEQFF. CDR3 nucleotides: TGTGCCAGCAGCCCTATACGGGCAGCCTACAATGAGCAGTTCTTC.